Listed here is a single T cell receptor beta chain. Sequenced by immunoSEQ multiplex PCR; TCRdb stores in-frame clones only, minus some. This table has roughly 190,000 clones, more than 70% appearing once. This sample was taken from a study of blood T cell repertoires in COVID-19. Per the germline V gene, CDR1 is SEHNR and CDR2 is FQNEAQ (reference sequence). V trimming: 5 bases; J trimming: 2 bases; junction bases outside the gene matches: 14. The CDR3 consists of 18 residues. The sequencing sample was made of peripheral blood. The chain is built from TRBV7-9 and TRBJ2-3; TRBD2 aligns across 9 bases. The sequence derives from a man aged 40-49 years with active or convalescent COVID-19. In DNA form, the CDR3 reads TGTGCCAGCAGCCCACCACTAGGGCGGGAGGGCTACACAGATACGCAGTATTTT. It specifies CASSPPLGREGYTDTQYF.